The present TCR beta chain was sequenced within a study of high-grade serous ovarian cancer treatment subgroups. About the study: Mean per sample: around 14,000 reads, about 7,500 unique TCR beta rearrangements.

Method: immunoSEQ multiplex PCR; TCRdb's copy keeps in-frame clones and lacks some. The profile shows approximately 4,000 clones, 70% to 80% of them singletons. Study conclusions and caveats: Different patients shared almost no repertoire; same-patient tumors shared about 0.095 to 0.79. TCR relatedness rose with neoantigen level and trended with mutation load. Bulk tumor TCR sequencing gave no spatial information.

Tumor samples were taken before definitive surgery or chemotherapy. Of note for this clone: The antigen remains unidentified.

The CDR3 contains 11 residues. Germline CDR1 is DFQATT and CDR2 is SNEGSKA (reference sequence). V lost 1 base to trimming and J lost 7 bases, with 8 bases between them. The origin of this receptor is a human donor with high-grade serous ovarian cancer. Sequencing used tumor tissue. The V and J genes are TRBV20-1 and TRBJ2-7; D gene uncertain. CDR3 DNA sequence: TGCAGTGCTAGAGGGGATCGGGAGCAGTACTTC. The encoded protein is CSARGDREQYF.